This T cell receptor beta chain was observed in a study of blood T cells in healthy people across ages. Study-wide findings and caveats: Strong correlation was found linking TCR beta diversity to naive T cell percentage.

PBMCs were isolated at a quantity of at least 7 million per sample. Using a J-beta primer mix together with a sample-barcoded 5' primer, a second PCR was run for roughly 7 to 12 cycles. Samples each returned at least 2.5 million CDR3-containing paired-end reads. MiXCR was run by TCRdb on the 5' RACE reads, yielding one entry per CDR3 protein. The sample has about 720,000 distinct CDR3 sequences, more than 20% seen once. Concerning this clonotype itself: The antigen is not known.

CDR3 length: 20 amino acids. Unmatched junction bases numbered 18, after V lost 3 bases and J lost 0 bases. CDR1 and CDR2 from the germline V gene are DFQATT and SNEGSKA (reference sequence). These data also featured in a second study, about T cells of mothers and their children. That work states: Per child, about 2.8 million TCR beta CDR3 reads were obtained, against over 9 million per mother.

Sample: blood. The TCR was taken from a boy younger than 18 in good health. The chain is built from TRBV20-1 and TRBJ2-3, with 10 bases identical to TRBD2. This CDR3 reads CSARVSGGRSEDLSTDTQYF. CDR3 coding DNA: TGCAGTGCTAGGGTTAGCGGGGGGCGCTCCGAAGACCTTAGCACAGATACGCAGTATTTT.